These 13 T cell receptor beta chains originate from one sample sequenced in a study of shared clonotypes between healthy human individuals. Only CD45RO-negative cells positively selected for CCR7 counted as naive CD8 cells, so terminally differentiated effector memory CD45RA+ cells were excluded. The method was immunoSEQ multiplex PCR; TCRdb's version includes in-frame clones alone and lacks a portion of them. The table has about 600,000 clones, nearly 97% seen once. Sequencing input: naive CD8+ T cells sorted from blood. The source is a young woman in good health.

The chain joins TRBV15 to TRBJ2-2, with D perhaps given as TRBD1 or TRBD2 (5 bases each). This CDR3 contains 12 residues. Trimming took off 5 bases at V and 7 bases at J, with 8 bases between the two ends. Germline CDR1 is LNHNV and CDR2 is YYDKDF (reference sequence). CDR3 sequence: CATSLGVGELFF. CDR3 DNA sequence: TGTGCCACCAGCCTGGGGGTCGGGGAGCTGTTTTTT.

About this clone itself: This same CDR3 is encoded by further DNA sequences in the sample. The rearrangement uses TRBV27 and TRBJ2-7; 8 positions agree with TRBD1. The V gene's germline CDR1 is MNHEY and CDR2 SMNVEV (reference sequence). This CDR3 comprises 13 residues. V lost 3 bases and J lost 3; bases outside the gene matches: 1. As DNA, the CDR3 is TGTGCCAGCAGTTTCGGGACAGGCTACGAGCAGTACTTC. As protein: CASSFGTGYEQYF.

The V gene is TRBV7-9, the J gene TRBJ2-1, with TRBD2 matching 8 bases. Per the germline V gene, CDR1 is SEHNR and CDR2 is FQNEAQ (reference sequence). The CDR3 consists of 16 residues. V was clipped by 5 bases and J by 9 bases; unmatched bases: 15. Here the CDR3 DNA reads TGTGCCAGCAGCGCCCGGGTGGTGCGGGAGGAGAGTGAGCAGTTCTTC. Its protein product is CASSARVVREESEQFF.

This clone has only a few counts. J is TRBJ2-2 and V is TRBV28; 9 positions agree with TRBD1. The V gene end was trimmed by 6 bases and the J gene end by 7 bases; junction bases not matched to a gene: 12. Per germline, CDR1 MDHEN and CDR2 SYDVKM. CDR3 length: 16 residues. In nucleotides, the CDR3 is TGTGCCAGCAGCTATGCCTTGGACAGGGGCGTCGGGGAGCTGTTTTTT. Translated: CASSYALDRGVGELFF. Full variable domain (outside the CDR3, taken from reference TRBV28 and TRBJ2-2): DVKVTQSSRYLVKRTGEKVFLECVQDMDHENMFWYRQDPGLGLRLIYFSYDVKMKEKGDIPEGYSVSREKKERFSLILESASTNQTSMYLCASSYALDRGVGELFFGEGSRLTVL.

Comment on this clone: This sample includes further DNA sequences coding for the same CDR3. The chain uses TRBV27 and TRBJ2-1, with TRBD1 matching over 8 bases. The CDR3 has 16 residues. Germline V gene data show CDR1 as MNHEY and CDR2 as SMNVEV (reference sequence). The V and J ends lost 5 bases and 1 base, in that order; junction bases with no gene match: 7. This CDR3 reads CASSPRTGRSYNEQFF. As DNA, the CDR3 is TGTGCCAGCAGTCCCCGGACAGGGAGATCCTACAATGAGCAGTTCTTC.

In nucleotides, the CDR3 is TGTGCCAGCAGCCACGGGGACAGGGGGCGGTACGAGCAGTACTTC. Its protein product is CASSHGDRGRYEQYF. J is TRBJ2-7 and V is TRBV5-8, with 12 bases that match TRBD1. Germline-derived CDR1 and CDR2 are SGHTS and YDEGEE. The CDR3 extends over 15 amino acids. J gave up 4 bases and V 4 bases, and 6 bases lay outside the gene matches.

The chain carries TRBV5-6 and TRBJ1-1; D gene unclear. CDR3 length: 12 residues. CDR1 and CDR2 from the germline V gene are SGHDT and YYEEEE. V lost 7 bases, J lost 4 bases, and 11 bases lay in between. CDR3 coding DNA: TGTGCCAGCGCCACAGTGAGCACTGAAGCTTTCTTT. Amino acids: CASATVSTEAFF.

This chain connects TRBV9 to TRBJ2-1; D is unresolved. The V end lost 7 bases, the J end lost 0 bases, and 14 bases lay between the germline ends. CDR3 length: 15 residues. Germline loops: CDR1 SGDLS, CDR2 YYNGEE. The CDR3 protein is CASSSADGSYNEQFF. The CDR3 DNA reads as TGTGCCAGCTCTAGTGCCGACGGCTCCTACAATGAGCAGTTCTTC.

This chain links TRBV6-5 with TRBJ2-7, with 7 bases aligning to TRBD1. Germline assignment: CDR1 MNHEY and CDR2 SVGAGI. The V gene end was trimmed by 2 bases and the J gene end by 0 bases; junction bases not matched to a gene: 4. CDR3 length: 15 amino acids. The CDR3 spells CASSYTGQSSYEQYF. The CDR3 DNA follows: TGTGCCAGCAGTTACACGGGACAGAGCTCCTACGAGCAGTACTTC.

The chain has TRBV5-1 and TRBJ2-7; TRBD2 matches at 8 bases. Germline values: CDR1 SGHRS, CDR2 YFSETQ. V trimming: 2 bases; J trimming: 5 bases; junction bases outside the gene matches: 3. The CDR3 is 13 amino acids. The CDR3 DNA sequence: TGCGCCAGCAGCTTTTCCGGGAGGGACGAGCAGTACTTC. Protein: CASSFSGRDEQYF.

The chain recombines TRBV29-1 with TRBJ2-3; no definite D call. The CDR3 is 14 residues long. Germline V gives CDR1 SQVTM, CDR2 ANQGSEA. Trimming removed 1 base from V and 0 bases from J, with 8 bases in between. The CDR3 sequence: CSVEGVASTDTQYF. In DNA, the CDR3 is TGCAGCGTTGAAGGGGTTGCAAGCACAGATACGCAGTATTTT.

The V call is TRBV19, the J call TRBJ2-1; 10 nucleotides agree with TRBD2. V dropped 5 bases and J dropped 5; count of bases not matched to a gene: 6. Per the germline V gene, CDR1 is LNHDA and CDR2 is SQIVND (reference sequence). This CDR3 contains 15 residues. The CDR3 bases are TGTGCCAGTAGTGGTCTAGCGGGAGCAAACAATGAGCAGTTCTTC. Its protein product is CASSGLAGANNEQFF.

V usage is TRBV5-6 and J usage is TRBJ2-2; 8 bases map to TRBD2. Trimming at V came to 2 bases and at J to 4 bases, leaving 4 bases not matched to a gene. Germline V gene lookup returns CDR1 SGHDT and CDR2 YYEEEE. The CDR3 spans 15 residues. CDR3 DNA sequence: TGTGCCAGCAGCTTCCCAGCGGGAGTCACCGGGGAGCTGTTTTTT. This translates into CASSFPAGVTGELFF.